What follows are 23 T cell receptor beta chains derived from one specimen sequenced in a study of blood T cell repertoires in COVID-19. Assay used: immunoSEQ multiplex PCR; TCRdb lists only in-frame clones, some missing. In the table there are about 270,000 clones, less than 85% of which are singletons. Sequenced material: peripheral blood. These receptors came from a woman aged 18-35 years with acute or convalescent COVID-19.

V is TRBV29-1 and J is TRBJ2-1; D is uncertain. This CDR3 comprises 11 residues. V dropped 5 bases and J dropped 7 bases, with 9 bases sitting between them. Germline CDR1 SQVTM, CDR2 ANQGSEA. DNA of the CDR3: TGCAGCGTTTTTGATCTAAATGAGCAGTTCTTC. The encoded protein is CSVFDLNEQFF.

This clone appeared a single time. This CDR3 is CASSPGHLGDTEAFF. In DNA, the CDR3 is TGCGCCAGCAGCCCGGGACATCTAGGGGACACTGAAGCTTTCTTT. This chain links TRBV5-1 with TRBJ1-1; tentative D call: TRBD1 (6 bases). The V gene lost 4 bases and the J gene lost 3 bases, with 16 bases spanning the gap. CDR1 and CDR2 from the germline V gene are SGHRS and YFSETQ. The CDR3 is 15 residues long.

This clone occurred a few times. The chain is built from TRBV10-3 and TRBJ2-7, with TRBD1 identical over 9 bases. Looked up from germline, CDR1 is ENHRY and CDR2 is SYGVKD. V gave up 11 bases and J gave up 4 bases; unmatched junction bases: 21. This CDR3 is built from 17 residues. Written as DNA, the CDR3 is TGTGCCGTCATGTCGGACAGGGGCCTTTTATTCATGTACGAGCAGTACTTC. Its translation: CAVMSDRGLLFMYEQYF.

This clone has more than one count but fewer than ten. The chain is built from TRBV14 and TRBJ1-2, with D perhaps TRBD1 (5 bases). V lost 10 bases and J 5 bases, leaving 14 bases between the germline ends. Germline V gene data show CDR1 as SGHDN and CDR2 as FVKESK. CDR3 length equals 12 residues. CDR3 coding DNA: TGTGCCACAGGGAACGGCCGTTATGGCTACACCTTC. Translated: CATGNGRYGYTF.

This clone was picked up a small number of times. The chain carries TRBV28 and TRBJ1-1; 7 bases are a match to TRBD1. Losses at the gene ends were 11 bases for V and 0 bases for J; bases not matched to a gene: 3. The CDR3 has 12 amino acids. Germline V gives CDR1 MDHEN, CDR2 SYDVKM. DNA of the CDR3: TGTGCCGCGGGACAGATGAACACTGAAGCTTTCTTT. It encodes CAAGQMNTEAFF.

The chain joins TRBV19 to TRBJ1-5; D remains unclear. Trimming took 5 bases from V and 2 from J, leaving 7 bases between them. CDR3 size: 13 residues. CDR1 is LNHDA and CDR2 is SQIVND in the germline V gene (reference sequence). CDR3 amino acids: CASSVLGNQPQHF. The CDR3 DNA sequence: TGTGCCAGTAGTGTTCTAGGCAATCAGCCCCAGCATTTT.

V gene TRBV5-4 combines with J gene TRBJ2-7, with TRBD2 as a possible D gene (6 bases). The CDR3 contains 14 residues. The germline V gene encodes CDR1 SGHNT and CDR2 YYREEE (reference sequence). V was trimmed by 3 bases and J by 2 bases, leaving 12 bases between them. CDR3 sequence (DNA): TGTGCCAGCAGCTCTGCGGGATCAACCTACGAGCAGTACTTC. Amino acids: CASSSAGSTYEQYF.

The CDR3 is CASGLADTDTQYF. CDR3 bases: TGCGCCAGTGGACTAGCAGACACAGATACGCAGTATTTT. This chain joins TRBV4-3 and TRBJ2-3; 8 positions agree with TRBD2. The CDR3 totals 13 residues. Trimming took 9 bases from V and 2 from J; bases not matched to a gene: 4. The V gene's germline CDR1 is LGHNA and CDR2 YSLEER.

This chain joins TRBV27 and TRBJ2-1; a weak D match, TRBD2 (6 bases). CDR3 length equals 12 residues. Germline V lookup: CDR1 MNHEY, CDR2 SMNVEV (reference sequence). Trimming pared 3 bases from V and 7 bases from J, leaving 7 bases between. The CDR3 here is CASSFAGNEQFF. The CDR3 DNA follows: TGTGCCAGCAGTTTTGCGGGGAATGAGCAGTTCTTC.

Regarding this clone: The junction and the germline gene differ at one end; a read error may be behind it. This rearrangement joins TRBV4-3 to TRBJ1-2; D is undetermined. The length of the CDR3 is 12 residues. The germline gives CDR1 LGHNA, CDR2 YSLEER. CDR3 nucleotide sequence: TGCGCCAGCAGCCAAGGGAGCTATGGCTACATCTTC. It yields the protein CASSQGSYGYIF.

Here the CDR3 reads CASSSQLAGASYEQYF. The CDR3 nucleotides read TGTGCCAGCAGCTCACAATTAGCGGGAGCCTCCTACGAGCAGTACTTC. V usage is TRBV5-4 and J usage is TRBJ2-7; the match to TRBD2 covers 9 bases. Germline CDR1 is SGHNT and CDR2 is YYREEE (reference sequence). The CDR3 loop spans 16 amino acids. Unmatched junction bases numbered 7, after V lost 3 bases and J lost 0 bases.

The chain couples TRBV2 to TRBJ1-4, with D possibly being TRBD1 (6 bases). Germline V CDR1 and CDR2: SNHLY, FYNNEI. V shed 5 bases and J shed 6 bases, with 10 bases lying between them. CDR3 length: 13 amino acids. Written as DNA, the CDR3 is TGTGCCAGCAGTACAGGGTTCGATGAAAAACTGTTTTTT. This encodes CASSTGFDEKLFF. Drawing the rest from reference TRBV2 and TRBJ1-4, the complete variable domain is EPEVTQTPSHQVTQMGQEVILRCVPISNHLYFYWYRQILGQKVEFLVSFYNNEISEKSEIFDDQFSVERPDGSNFTLKIRSTKLEDSAMYFCASSTGFDEKLFFGSGTQLSVL.

In nucleotides, the CDR3 is TGTGCCAGCAGCAATCCCCGGGGTAGCGGGAACCGGGGACCCCCTTACGAGCAGTACTTC. Its protein is CASSNPRGSGNRGPPYEQYF. The chain is built from TRBV21-1 and TRBJ2-7; no check of the table's D call, TRBD2, against the DNA was made. TRBV21-1 counts as a pseudogene. This CDR3 spans 20 amino acids.

This chain connects TRBV27 to TRBJ2-1; 9 bases map to TRBD2. CDR3 length: 16 amino acids. Per the germline V gene, CDR1 is MNHEY and CDR2 is SMNVEV (reference sequence). V gave up 6 bases and J gave up 4 bases; unmatched junction bases: 10. The CDR3 DNA is TGTGCCAGCAGAAAAAGCGCGGGACTAGCTTACAATGAGCAGTTCTTC. It is translated as CASRKSAGLAYNEQFF.

CDR3 loop: CATRDRGDWNNEQFF. CDR3 DNA sequence: TGTGCCACCAGGGACAGGGGAGATTGGAACAATGAGCAGTTCTTC. The chain carries TRBV24-1 and TRBJ2-1, with TRBD1 matching 9 bases. V lost 7 bases and J lost 5; bases outside the gene matches: 8. The V gene's germline CDR1 is KGHDR and CDR2 SFDVKD. This CDR3 is 15 amino acids long.

This clone was detected only once. The chain uses TRBV7-2 and TRBJ1-1; D remains ambiguous. This CDR3 region has 14 residues. Germline-derived CDR1 and CDR2 are SGHTA and FQGNSA. The germline V and J ends were trimmed by 5 bases and 4 bases, with 14 bases remaining between them. CDR3: CASSPQRSSTEAFF. CDR3 DNA: TGTGCCAGCAGCCCGCAACGGAGTAGCACTGAAGCTTTCTTT.

CDR3 coding DNA: TGTGCCTGGACCGCAGGGGTCGGAAACAGATCACCCCTCCACTTT. It specifies CAWTAGVGNRSPLHF. The chain links TRBV30 to TRBJ1-6; TRBD1 might be the D (6 bases). The V end was cut by 4 bases, the J end by 10 bases, with 20 bases between. The CDR3 is 15 amino acids. Per germline, CDR1 GTSNPN and CDR2 SVGIG (reference sequence).

The gene calls are TRBV5-1 and TRBJ2-2; 9 bases agree with TRBD2. The trim removed 4 bases at V and 8 bases at J, leaving 6 bases unmatched. CDR1 and CDR2 from the germline V gene are SGHRS and YFSETQ. The length of the CDR3 is 14 residues. The CDR3 loop is CASSPGTSRGELFF. For the CDR3, the DNA is TGCGCCAGCAGCCCGGGGACTAGCAGGGGGGAGCTGTTTTTT.

V is TRBV28 and J is TRBJ2-7; 9 bases align to TRBD1. This CDR3 spans 14 amino acids. With 6 bases clipped from V and 1 base from J, the junction kept 4 bases outside the gene matches. Germline assignment: CDR1 MDHEN and CDR2 SYDVKM. The CDR3: CASRPGTGSYEQYF. The CDR3 coding sequence is TGTGCCAGCAGACCAGGGACAGGGTCCTACGAGCAGTACTTC. Full variable domain (rest looked up from reference TRBV28 and TRBJ2-7): DVKVTQSSRYLVKRTGEKVFLECVQDMDHENMFWYRQDPGLGLRLIYFSYDVKMKEKGDIPEGYSVSREKKERFSLILESASTNQTSMYLCASRPGTGSYEQYFGPGTRLTVT.

This clone turned up a few times. The chain recombines TRBV18 with TRBJ1-4, with D tentatively TRBD1 (6 bases). Germline-derived CDR1 and CDR2 are KGHSH and LQKENI. V was trimmed by 4 bases and J by 6 bases, leaving 15 bases between them. The CDR3 is 15 residues long. The CDR3 bases are TGTGCCAGCTCACTGGCGAGGGGGTTTGATGAAAAACTGTTTTTT. Translated: CASSLARGFDEKLFF.

Only a few counts were recorded for this clone. The gene calls are TRBV7-9 and TRBJ2-1, with 13 bases aligning to TRBD2. Germline trimming cut 2 bases from V and 7 bases from J; bases unmatched to any gene: 5. CDR1 is SEHNR, CDR2 FQNEAQ, per germline (reference sequence). The CDR3 sequence is 16 residues long. The CDR3 sequence is CASSLLGTSGKNEQFF. The DNA for the CDR3 is TGTGCCAGCAGCTTACTTGGGACTAGCGGGAAGAATGAGCAGTTCTTC.

The V and J genes are TRBV7-6 and TRBJ2-1, with 8 bases matching TRBD2. Germline V lookup: CDR1 SGHVS, CDR2 FNYEAQ. V was clipped by 5 bases and J by 3 bases; unmatched bases: 6. This CDR3 contains 15 residues. CDR3 loop: CASSVSAGDYNEQFF. CDR3 in DNA: TGTGCCAGCAGCGTCTCAGCGGGGGACTACAATGAGCAGTTCTTC.

The rearrangement joins TRBV2 to TRBJ1-2; a weak D match, TRBD1 (6 bases). Deletions cut 7 bases from V and 0 bases from J, with 12 bases between. Germline CDR1 and CDR2: SNHLY and FYNNEI. The CDR3 extends over 14 amino acids. The CDR3 region is CASTRQAANYGYTF. The CDR3 DNA reads as TGTGCCAGCACGAGACAGGCAGCTAACTATGGCTACACCTTC.